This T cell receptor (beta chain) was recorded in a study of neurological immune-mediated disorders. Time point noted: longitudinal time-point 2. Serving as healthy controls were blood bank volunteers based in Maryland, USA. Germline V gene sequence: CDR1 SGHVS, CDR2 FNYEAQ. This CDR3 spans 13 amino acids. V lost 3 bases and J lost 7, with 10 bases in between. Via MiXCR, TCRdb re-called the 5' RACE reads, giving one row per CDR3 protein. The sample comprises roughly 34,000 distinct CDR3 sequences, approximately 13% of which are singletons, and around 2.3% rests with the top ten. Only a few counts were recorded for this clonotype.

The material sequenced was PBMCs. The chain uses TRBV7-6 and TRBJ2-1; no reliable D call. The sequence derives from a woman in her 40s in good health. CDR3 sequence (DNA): TGTGCCAGCAGCTTTAGTCTAGGGAATGAGCAGTTCTTC. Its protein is CASSFSLGNEQFF.